Each of the 2 T cell receptor beta chains below was sequenced from the same sample in a study of lymphopenia after photon versus proton radiotherapy. TCRdb's copy holds only in-frame clones and misses some; the assay was immunoSEQ multiplex PCR. The data show tens of thousands of clones, around 84% seen once. Source: peripheral blood, taken from a patient treated with proton-based radiotherapy. These receptors all come from a man aged 55 to 69 with pancreatic cancer.

The chain is built from TRBV5-5 and TRBJ2-3; TRBD2 matches at 12 bases. There are 15 residues in the CDR3. The V segment lost 3 bases and the J segment 6 bases; nucleotides outside the gene matches: 5. Germline CDR1 reads SGHKS; CDR2 reads YYEKEE (reference sequence). The CDR3 DNA is TGTGCCAGCAGCTCGGGACTAGCGGGTTTCGATACGCAGTATTTT. Its translation: CASSSGLAGFDTQYF.

The chain joins TRBV4-1 to TRBJ2-1; tentatively, D is TRBD1 (5 bases). Between the trimmed V and J ends, which lost 9 bases and 5 bases, there was a span of 17 bases. The CDR3 has 14 residues. Germline assignment: CDR1 MGHRA and CDR2 YSYEKL. As DNA, the CDR3 is TGCGCCAGTACCAGGGTGGCCGCAAACAATGAGCAGTTCTTC. It specifies CASTRVAANNEQFF.